A single T cell receptor (beta chain) is shown here with its context. Its antigen is still unknown. This sample stems from a study of shared clonotypes between healthy human individuals. Study findings and constraints: Few donors restricted represented genetic and exposure-history diversity.

CDR1 and CDR2 from the germline V gene are SGDLS and YYNGEE. V was shortened by 4 bases and J by 1 base, with 13 bases between the two germline ends. The CDR3 spans 15 residues. The assay was carried out at the deep level. Repertoires were generated with immunoSEQ multiplex PCR, while TCRdb's copy carries only in-frame clones and drops some. Of 1,400,000 or so clones in the sample, around 98.5% were seen once. Researchers partitioned CD4+ cells into CD45RA+ naive and CD45RA-negative memory subsets. The clonotype was recovered from a man aged 30 to 39 in good health. The gene calls are TRBV9 and TRBJ2-3; D may correspond to TRBD1 or TRBD2 (5 bases each). The specimen sequenced was naive CD4+ T cells sorted from blood. Documented subset: CD45RA+ positively selected. The CDR3 DNA follows: TGTGCCAGCAGCTTCAGGGACGGACGCACAGATACGCAGTATTTT. Its translation: CASSFRDGRTDTQYF.